These 9 T cell receptor beta chains share one sample of origin, sequenced in a study of blood T cell repertoires in COVID-19. The table came from immunoSEQ multiplex PCR; TCRdb's copy has only in-frame clones and leaves some out. This table holds around 97,000 clones, about nine tenths found once. What was sequenced was peripheral blood. Source of these receptors: a woman of 80 years or more in a cohort sampled during active COVID-19.

CDR3 sequence (DNA): TGTGCCAGCAGCTCGAGGACAGGGGGCCCCGAGACCCAGTACTTC. This sequence encodes CASSSRTGGPETQYF. The rearrangement joins TRBV7-9 to TRBJ2-5; 11 bases are a match to TRBD1. The CDR3 runs to 15 residues. Trimming took 4 bases from V and 5 from J; bases not matched to a gene: 6. The germline V gene has CDR1 SEHNR and CDR2 FQNEAQ (reference sequence).

Here the CDR3 reads CASSLAGGPGYTF. The CDR3 DNA reads as TGTGCCAGCAGTTTAGCGGGGGGTCCTGGCTACACCTTC. The chain employs TRBV27 and TRBJ1-2, with TRBD1 as a possible D gene (5 bases). The germline V and J ends were trimmed by 2 bases and 7 bases, with 11 bases remaining between them. Germline V lookup: CDR1 MNHEY, CDR2 SMNVEV (reference sequence). The CDR3 is 13 amino acids.

The rearrangement links TRBV5-1 to TRBJ2-7; 9 bases map to TRBD2. Germline V gene sequence: CDR1 SGHRS, CDR2 YFSETQ. The CDR3 is 14 residues long. V lost 4 bases to trimming and J lost 7 bases; unmatched junction nucleotides: 9. The CDR3 region has the DNA TGCGCCAGCAGCGTGGGGACTAGCAAAAGAGAGCAGTACTTC. It encodes CASSVGTSKREQYF.

V usage is TRBV28 and J usage is TRBJ1-1; D not certain. The CDR3 covers 15 residues. In germline, CDR1 is MDHEN, CDR2 SYDVKM. V shed 6 bases and J shed 7 bases, with 21 bases lying between them. CDR3 DNA sequence: TGTGCCAGCAGCTCCGGGAACCTCCGGGCGGGTGAAGCTTTCTTT. It is translated as CASSSGNLRAGEAFF.

The rearrangement joins TRBV4-1 to TRBJ1-2; D perhaps matches TRBD1 (6 bases). CDR3 length: 16 amino acids. V was trimmed by 1 base and J by 7 bases, leaving 19 bases between them. Germline lookup yields CDR1 MGHRA and CDR2 YSYEKL. CDR3 nucleotide sequence: TGCGCCAGCAGCCAAGCGACCTCCGAGACAGGAGGTGGCTACACCTTC. This encodes CASSQATSETGGGYTF.

The chain joins TRBV5-4 to TRBJ2-5, with D perhaps matching TRBD2 (7 bases). Germline CDR1 reads SGHNT; CDR2 reads YYREEE (reference sequence). This CDR3 is built from 15 residues. The V and J ends lost 0 bases and 6 bases respectively, with 15 bases between them. Written as DNA, the CDR3 is TGTGCCAGCAGCTTGGAAGGGGGGGGGCAAAAGACCCAGTACTTC. It encodes CASSLEGGGQKTQYF.

The chain combines TRBV29-1 with TRBJ1-2; D perhaps matches TRBD1 (5 bases). V was cut by 4 bases and J by 2 bases, with 8 bases left in between. Germline CDR1 and CDR2: SQVTM and ANQGSEA. This CDR3 has 12 residues. The CDR3 nucleotides read TGCAGCGTTGGGGGCTCGAACTATGGCTACACCTTC. It codes for CSVGGSNYGYTF.

The rearrangement links TRBV19 to TRBJ1-5; D gene ambiguous. This CDR3 contains 13 residues. Germline loops: CDR1 LNHDA, CDR2 SQIVND (reference sequence). The V end was cut by 6 bases, the J end by 0 bases, with 6 bases between. The CDR3 DNA is TGTGCCAGTAGGACTTATAGCAATCAGCCCCAGCATTTT. Translating gives CASRTYSNQPQHF.

This clone appeared a single time. The chain couples TRBV6-6 to TRBJ2-7, with 8 bases fitting TRBD2. CDR1 and CDR2 from the germline V gene are MNHNY and SVGAGI (reference sequence). This CDR3 region has 16 residues. With V trimmed by 6 bases and J by 3 bases, 13 bases remained unmatched. Here the CDR3 DNA reads TGTGCCAGCAGCACCTTCCCGGGACTAGTTTTCTACGAGCAGTACTTC. This codes for CASSTFPGLVFYEQYF.